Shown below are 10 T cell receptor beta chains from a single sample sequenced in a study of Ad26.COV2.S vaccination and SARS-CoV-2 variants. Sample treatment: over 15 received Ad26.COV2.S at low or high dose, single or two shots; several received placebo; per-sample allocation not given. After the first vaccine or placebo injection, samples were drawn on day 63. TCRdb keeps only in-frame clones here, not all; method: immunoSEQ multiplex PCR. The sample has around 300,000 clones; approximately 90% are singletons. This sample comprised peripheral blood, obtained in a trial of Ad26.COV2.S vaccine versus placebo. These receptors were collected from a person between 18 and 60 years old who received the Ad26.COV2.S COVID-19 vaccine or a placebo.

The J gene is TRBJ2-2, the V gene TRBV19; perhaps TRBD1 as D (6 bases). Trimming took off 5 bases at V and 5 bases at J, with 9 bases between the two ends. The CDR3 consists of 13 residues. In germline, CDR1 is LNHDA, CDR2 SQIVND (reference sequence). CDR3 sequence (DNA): TGTGCCAGTAGTCCCACAGGGACCGGGGAGCTGTTTTTT. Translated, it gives CASSPTGTGELFF.

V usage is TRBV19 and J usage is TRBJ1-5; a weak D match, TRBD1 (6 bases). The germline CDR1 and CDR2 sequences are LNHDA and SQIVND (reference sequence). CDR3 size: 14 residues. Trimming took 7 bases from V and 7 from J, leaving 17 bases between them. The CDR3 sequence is CASIEHREGQPQHF. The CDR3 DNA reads TGTGCCAGTATTGAACACAGGGAGGGCCAGCCCCAGCATTTT.

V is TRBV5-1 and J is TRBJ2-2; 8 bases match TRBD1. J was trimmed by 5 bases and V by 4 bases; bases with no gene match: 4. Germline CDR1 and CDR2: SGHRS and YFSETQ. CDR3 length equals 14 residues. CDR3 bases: TGCGCCAGCAGCGGCCGACAGGGGACCGGGGAGCTGTTTTTT. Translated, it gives CASSGRQGTGELFF.

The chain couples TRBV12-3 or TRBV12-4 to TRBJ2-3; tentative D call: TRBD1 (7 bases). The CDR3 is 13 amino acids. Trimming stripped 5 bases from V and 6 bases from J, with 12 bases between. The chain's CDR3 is CASSPPGGDTQYF. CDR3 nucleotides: TGTGCCAGCAGTCCGCCAGGGGGGGATACGCAGTATTTT.

The DNA for the CDR3 is TGTGCCAGCAAAGTACAAGGTTCACCCCTCCACTTT. Residues: CASKVQGSPLHF. V and J are TRBV27 and TRBJ1-6, with no clear D. Per the germline V gene, CDR1 is MNHEY and CDR2 is SMNVEV (reference sequence). Trimming shortened V by 7 bases and J by 9 bases, and 10 bases separated the two germline ends. CDR3 size: 12 residues.

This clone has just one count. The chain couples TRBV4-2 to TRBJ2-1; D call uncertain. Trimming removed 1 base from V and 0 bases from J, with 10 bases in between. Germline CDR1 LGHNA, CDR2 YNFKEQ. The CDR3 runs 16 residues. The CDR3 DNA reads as TGTGCCAGCAGCCAAGCCGCGGCAAGCTCCTACAATGAGCAGTTCTTC. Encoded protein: CASSQAAASSYNEQFF.

CDR3: CASSQGPLAGRAEQFF. CDR3 in DNA: TGTGCCAGCAGCCAAGGCCCTTTAGCGGGGAGGGCTGAGCAGTTCTTC. The chain carries TRBV3-1 (or the pseudogene TRBV3-2) and TRBJ2-1, with 8 nucleotides matching TRBD2. CDR3 size: 16 residues. Germline CDR1 LGHDT, CDR2 YNNKEL (reference sequence). The V gene end was trimmed by 1 base and the J gene end by 9 bases; junction bases not matched to a gene: 11.

The CDR3 here is CASSLMMPTVQRLNQPQHF. The CDR3 DNA sequence: TGTGCCAGCAGTCTGATGATGCCGACAGTACAGCGGTTAAATCAGCCCCAGCATTTT. The V call is TRBV6-6, the J call TRBJ1-5; D is perhaps TRBD1 (5 bases). The germline V gene encodes CDR1 MNHNY and CDR2 SVGAGI (reference sequence). The CDR3 spans 19 residues. V was trimmed by 5 bases and J by 4 bases, leaving 27 bases between them.

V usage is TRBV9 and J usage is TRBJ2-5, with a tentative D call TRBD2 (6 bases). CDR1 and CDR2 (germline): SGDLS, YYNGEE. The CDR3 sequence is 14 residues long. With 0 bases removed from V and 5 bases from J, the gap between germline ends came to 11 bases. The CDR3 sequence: CASSVAGVRETQYF. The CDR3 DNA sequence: TGTGCCAGCAGCGTAGCGGGGGTTAGGGAGACCCAGTACTTC.

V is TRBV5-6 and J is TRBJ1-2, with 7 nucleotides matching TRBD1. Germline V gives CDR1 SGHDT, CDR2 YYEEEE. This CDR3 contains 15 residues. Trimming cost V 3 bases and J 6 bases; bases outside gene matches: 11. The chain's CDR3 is CASSSDYRGYDGYTF. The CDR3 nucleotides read TGTGCCAGCAGCTCAGATTACAGGGGATATGATGGCTACACCTTC.